The clone carrying this T cell receptor beta chain showed up just a few times. Its antigen is unidentified. The sample is drawn from a study of T-cell reconstitution after alpha-beta-depleted transplantation in children. The germline V gene encodes CDR1 SGHTA and CDR2 FQGNSA. The CDR3 is 13 residues long. V was pared by 6 bases and J by 6 bases, with 15 bases between. Molecular barcoding with unique molecular identifiers was used for the TCRbeta library. TCRdb reanalysed the PCR reads using MiXCR and keeps one entry per CDR3 protein. The profile shows about 70,000 distinct CDR3 sequences, roughly a tenth of them singletons. Findings and limits, study-wide: It was reported that alpha-beta T cells came from several hundred expanded graft clones (about two months after transplant).

The V and J genes are TRBV7-2 and TRBJ2-7; D possibly corresponds to TRBD2 (5 bases). Sequences were derived from PBMCs, sampled before TCRalphabeta/CD19-depleted stem cell transplant. The sequence was collected from a boy younger than 18 with acute myeloid leukemia, due to receive a stem cell transplant. CDR3 loop: CASSPGLRGEQYF. The CDR3 nucleotides are TGTGCCAGCAGTCCCGGACTCCGAGGCGAGCAGTACTTC.